Following are 21 T cell receptor beta chains from one sample sequenced in a study of cytomegalovirus exposure and HLA in healthy donors. PCR used 60 Vbeta primers and 13 Jbeta primers. Assay used: immunoSEQ multiplex PCR; TCRdb lists only in-frame clones, some missing. The repertoire holds roughly 150,000 clones, around 82% seen once, with about 6.4% in the top ten. Source material: PBMCs. These receptors were collected from a woman between 45 and 65 years old in good health and CMV-seropositive.

The table lists this clone with a count of one. Relative to the germline gene, one junction end is altered; a read error may explain this. The J gene is TRBJ1-3, the V gene TRBV5-1; D not certain. The CDR3 extends over 12 amino acids. CDR1 and CDR2 from the germline V gene are SGHRS and YFSETQ. The CDR3 protein is CAGSLPGNTIYF. The CDR3 DNA reads TGCGCCGGCAGCCTACCTGGAAACACCATATATTTT.

With regard to this clone: In the same sample, other DNA sequences code for this CDR3. The chain has TRBV30 and TRBJ2-7; D is unresolved. Germline V gene lookup returns CDR1 GTSNPN and CDR2 SVGIG (reference sequence). V gave up 0 bases and J gave up 7 bases, with 7 bases separating them. The CDR3 consists of 11 residues. The DNA of the CDR3 is TGTGCCTGGAGTGTCCTCGAGGAGCAGTACTTC. Translation: CAWSVLEEQYF. Full variable domain (remainder filled in from reference TRBV30 and TRBJ2-7): SQTIHQWPATLVQPVGSPLSLECTVEGTSNPNLYWYRQAAGRGLQLLFYSVGIGQISSEVPQNLSASRPQDRQFILSSKKLLLSDSGFYLCAWSVLEEQYFGPGTRLTVT.

The chain couples TRBV19 to TRBJ2-3, with D possibly matching TRBD2 (7 bases). The CDR3 length is 15 residues. The V and J ends lost 2 bases and 3 bases respectively, with 12 bases between them. Germline CDR1 LNHDA, CDR2 SQIVND (reference sequence). CDR3 sequence reads: CASSIRRGATDTQYF. Here the CDR3 DNA reads TGTGCCAGTAGTATACGTCGGGGGGCGACAGATACGCAGTATTTT.

This clone was counted between two and nine times. The chain links TRBV4-1 to TRBJ2-1; 15 bases align to TRBD2. The CDR3 is 18 residues long. V lost 3 bases to trimming and J lost 6 bases; unmatched junction nucleotides: 9. Germline CDR1 is MGHRA and CDR2 is YSYEKL. In DNA form, the CDR3 reads TGCGCCAGCAGCCACCCCCGGACTAGCGGGGGGGTTAGCAATGAGCAGTTCTTC. It is translated as CASSHPRTSGGVSNEQFF.

This chain connects TRBV7-2 to TRBJ1-2, with no clear D. Trimming removed 5 bases from V and 7 bases from J, with 20 bases in between. CDR1 is SGHTA and CDR2 is FQGNSA in the germline V gene. This CDR3 is 15 amino acids long. The CDR3: CASSIEPWGVGGYTF. CDR3 DNA sequence: TGTGCCAGCAGCATTGAACCGTGGGGAGTCGGTGGCTACACCTTC.

The chain couples TRBV15 to TRBJ2-7; perhaps TRBD1 as D (6 bases). The ends were cut back, 5 bases at V and 5 bases at J, with 13 bases in the middle. Looked up from germline, CDR1 is LNHNV and CDR2 is YYDKDF (reference sequence). This CDR3 has 13 residues. CDR3 loop: CATSGITGHEQYF. CDR3 bases: TGTGCCACCAGCGGCATTACAGGGCACGAGCAGTACTTC.

This chain connects TRBV4-1 to TRBJ2-2; D is ambiguous. The CDR3 runs 15 residues. Trimming removed 1 base from V and 6 bases from J, with 12 bases in between. The germline V gene has CDR1 MGHRA and CDR2 YSYEKL. The CDR3 sequence: CASSQVRLNAGELFF. CDR3 bases: TGCGCCAGCAGCCAAGTGAGACTCAACGCCGGGGAGCTGTTTTTT.

CDR3: CASGGQGYYEQYF. In DNA form, the CDR3 reads TGTGCCAGCGGCGGACAGGGATATTACGAGCAGTACTTC. The chain links TRBV6-5 to TRBJ2-7; 8 bases are shared with TRBD1. The CDR3 runs to 13 residues. The V gene's germline CDR1 is MNHEY and CDR2 SVGAGI. V lost 8 bases to trimming and J lost 4 bases; unmatched junction nucleotides: 7.

The J gene is TRBJ2-5, the V gene TRBV7-2; a possible D gene is TRBD2 (6 bases). CDR1 SGHTA and CDR2 FQGNSA come from the germline V gene. This CDR3 is built from 15 residues. V gave up 4 bases and J gave up 2 bases, with 14 bases separating them. CDR3 amino acids: CASSSRRASQETQYF. The CDR3 nucleotides read TGTGCCAGCAGCTCCAGGAGGGCCTCACAAGAGACCCAGTACTTC.

The chain recombines TRBV28 with TRBJ1-6, with unresolved D. Trimming removed 6 bases at V and 7 bases at J, with 19 bases between. This CDR3 has 16 residues. The V gene's germline CDR1 is MDHEN and CDR2 SYDVKM. The DNA for the CDR3 is TGTGCCAGCAGACCTGGGTTGACACCGTTCAATTCACCCCTCCACTTT. Its translation: CASRPGLTPFNSPLHF.

V and J are TRBV28 and TRBJ2-3; tentatively, D is TRBD1 (5 bases). Germline V gene sequence: CDR1 MDHEN, CDR2 SYDVKM. The V end lost 8 bases, the J end lost 0 bases, and 12 bases lay between the germline ends. The CDR3 contains 14 residues. The CDR3 nucleotides read TGTGCCAGCGGCCAGGGTGGAAGCACAGATACGCAGTATTTT. It is translated as CASGQGGSTDTQYF.

The sample holds one count of this clone. The V and J genes are TRBV5-8 and TRBJ1-1, with a tentative D call TRBD1 (5 bases). Germline CDR1 is SGHTS and CDR2 is YDEGEE. The CDR3 consists of 14 residues. Trimming cost V 5 bases and J 4 bases, with 15 bases left between them. The CDR3 sequence is CASSLTRGSTEAFF. CDR3 sequence (DNA): TGTGCCAGCAGTTTGACACGGGGGAGCACTGAAGCTTTCTTT.

The rearrangement links TRBV7-9 to TRBJ1-2; D is ambiguous. CDR3 length: 13 amino acids. From germline, CDR1 is SEHNR and CDR2 FQNEAQ (reference sequence). V was shortened by 6 bases and J by 4 bases, with 12 bases between the two germline ends. The CDR3 bases are TGTGCCAGCAGTCCTACGGGTATCTATGGCTACACCTTC. This translates into CASSPTGIYGYTF. Looking up the rest from reference TRBV7-9 and TRBJ1-2 gives the full variable domain: DTGVSQNPRHKITKRGQNVTFRCDPISEHNRLYWYRQTLGQGPEFLTYFQNEAQLEKSRLLSDRFSAERPKGSFSTLEIQRTEQGDSAMYLCASSPTGIYGYTFGSGTRLTVV.

With respect to this clone: Other DNA sequences of this sample code for an identical CDR3. The chain has TRBV14 and TRBJ2-7; maybe TRBD1 (6 bases). V lost 4 bases, J lost 4 bases, and 8 bases lay in between. The CDR3 contains 12 residues. CDR1 is SGHDN and CDR2 is FVKESK in the germline V gene. The CDR3: CASSPTGYEQYF. In DNA, the CDR3 is TGTGCCAGCAGCCCGACAGGTTACGAGCAGTACTTC.

J is TRBJ1-1 and V is TRBV5-8, with a possible D match to TRBD1 (6 bases). Germline assignment: CDR1 SGHTS and CDR2 YDEGEE. V was cut by 0 bases and J by 3 bases, with 12 bases left in between. This CDR3 is built from 15 residues. CDR3 sequence reads: CASSLAGRGDTEAFF. In DNA form, the CDR3 reads TGTGCCAGCAGCTTGGCGGGGAGGGGGGACACTGAAGCTTTCTTT.

The gene calls are TRBV5-1 and TRBJ1-1; D call uncertain. The CDR3 is 14 residues long. The V gene lost 0 bases and the J gene lost 2 bases, with 8 bases spanning the gap. The germline gives CDR1 SGHRS, CDR2 YFSETQ. The CDR3 protein is CASSLDTINTEAFF. CDR3 DNA: TGCGCCAGCAGCTTGGACACAATAAACACTGAAGCTTTCTTT.

This clone occurred once. The rearrangement uses TRBV10-3 and TRBJ2-5; TRBD2 might be the D (6 bases). Trimming took off 11 bases at V and 0 bases at J, with 13 bases between the two ends. CDR3 size: 13 residues. Germline V gene data show CDR1 as ENHRY and CDR2 as SYGVKD. CDR3 in amino acids: CAPSSGDQETQYF. The CDR3 bases are TGTGCCCCTTCATCGGGGGACCAAGAGACCCAGTACTTC.

The CDR3 is CASSLATETPPYTF. The CDR3 region has the DNA TGTGCCAGCAGCTTGGCCACCGAGACACCTCCCTACACCTTC. The V gene is TRBV5-6, the J gene TRBJ1-2; D gene uncertain. V was clipped by 0 bases and J by 10 bases, with 16 bases between them. Germline CDR1 reads SGHDT; CDR2 reads YYEEEE. The CDR3 contains 14 residues.

V is TRBV7-2 and J is TRBJ1-1; D may be TRBD1 (5 bases). This CDR3 contains 14 residues. CDR1 and CDR2 from the germline V gene are SGHTA and FQGNSA. Deletions cut 3 bases from V and 5 bases from J, with 13 bases between. Here the CDR3 reads CASSLKGERTEAFF. CDR3 coding DNA: TGTGCCAGCAGCTTGAAAGGGGAACGTACTGAAGCTTTCTTT.

This chain joins TRBV12-5 and TRBJ1-2; D possibly corresponds to TRBD1 (5 bases). The CDR3 runs to 13 residues. Germline assignment: CDR1 LGHNT and CDR2 FRNRAP. Trimming took 7 bases from V and 2 from J, leaving 11 bases between them. The CDR3 sequence is CASEGDLNYGYTF. The CDR3 bases are TGTGCTAGTGAAGGGGACTTAAACTATGGCTACACCTTC.

The genes are TRBV5-4 and TRBJ2-1; D is possibly TRBD1 (7 bases). The germline V gene encodes CDR1 SGHNT and CDR2 YYREEE (reference sequence). Trimming took off 4 bases at V and 3 bases at J, with 14 bases between the two ends. The CDR3 runs 15 residues. The CDR3 here is CASSNRQGGYNEQFF. CDR3 DNA: TGTGCCAGCAGCAACCGACAGGGAGGCTACAATGAGCAGTTCTTC.